A single sample is the source of the 16 T cell receptor beta chains below, sequenced in a study of control samples from healthy donors and cancer patients. The method was immunoSEQ multiplex PCR; TCRdb's version includes in-frame clones alone and lacks a portion of them. The data show approximately 100,000 clones, 86% seen once. Sequencing was carried out using blood. These receptors were taken from a man aged 25 to 40 in good health.

The gene calls are TRBV2 and TRBJ1-6, with no clear D. From germline, CDR1 is SNHLY and CDR2 FYNNEI. Between the trimmed V and J ends, which lost 8 bases and 0 bases, there was a span of 5 bases. This CDR3 has 13 amino acids. CDR3 nucleotides: TGTGCCAGCTTAGTCTCCTATAATTCACCCCTCCACTTT. Amino acid sequence: CASLVSYNSPLHF.

The chain recombines TRBV5-8 with TRBJ1-2; D may be TRBD1 (5 bases). Germline CDR1 SGHTS, CDR2 YDEGEE. V lost 1 base, J lost 1 base, and 11 bases lay in between. This CDR3 is 15 amino acids long. CDR3 sequence: CASSLRGQHNYGYTF. The CDR3, as DNA: TGTGCCAGCAGCTTGAGGGGCCAGCATAACTATGGCTACACCTTC.

The V call is TRBV5-6, the J call TRBJ1-3, with D tentatively TRBD1 (5 bases). Germline assignment: CDR1 SGHDT and CDR2 YYEEEE. This CDR3 is built from 14 residues. V lost 0 bases, J lost 1 base, and 5 bases lay in between. The CDR3: CASSLAGSGNTIYF. The CDR3 DNA follows: TGTGCCAGCAGCTTGGCAGGGTCTGGAAACACCATATATTTT. Filled out from reference TRBV5-6 and TRBJ1-3, the complete variable domain reads DAGVTQSPTHLIKTRGQQVTLRCSPKSGHDTVSWYQQALGQGPQFIFQYYEEEERQRGNFPDRFSGHQFPNYSSELNVNALLLGDSALYLCASSLAGSGNTIYFGEGSWLTVV.

The chain links TRBV9 to TRBJ2-3; 7 bases map to TRBD1. CDR1 and CDR2 from the germline V gene are SGDLS and YYNGEE. The CDR3 has 15 amino acids. The V and J ends lost 4 bases and 2 bases, in that order; junction bases with no gene match: 7. CDR3 sequence: CASSPRTGLTDTQYF. CDR3 bases: TGTGCCAGCAGCCCTCGGACAGGCCTCACAGATACGCAGTATTTT.

The V gene is TRBV5-1, the J gene TRBJ1-5; D is perhaps TRBD1 (6 bases). CDR3 size: 15 residues. Trimming cost V 4 bases and J 7 bases, with 18 bases left between them. CDR1 SGHRS and CDR2 YFSETQ come from the germline V gene. The CDR3 spells CASSLEGGAGQPQHF. The CDR3 nucleotides read TGCGCCAGCAGCCTAGAAGGGGGGGCCGGACAGCCCCAGCATTTT.

In this sample, this clone turned up once. The chain couples TRBV18 to TRBJ2-7; tentatively, D is TRBD1 (5 bases). Trimming shortened V by 6 bases and J by 9 bases, and 18 bases separated the two germline ends. CDR1 is KGHSH and CDR2 is LQKENI in the germline V gene. CDR3 length: 13 residues. CDR3 DNA: TGTGCCAGCTCTAAGAACAGGAGAGAAGGGCAGTACTTC. This sequence encodes CASSKNRREGQYF.

This clone rates as medium-sized. The rearrangement uses TRBV6-4 and TRBJ1-2; TRBD1 matches at 10 bases. The CDR3 is 13 residues long. V shed 0 bases and J 8 bases; nucleotides not matched to a gene: 0. The germline V gene encodes CDR1 MRHNA and CDR2 SNTAGT. CDR3 DNA sequence: TGTGCCAGCAGTGACTCGACAGGGGGCGGCTACACCTTC. This codes for CASSDSTGGGYTF.

This chain links TRBV30 with TRBJ2-5; D not resolved. The CDR3 is made up of 11 amino acids. The germline V and J ends were trimmed by 2 bases and 5 bases, with 6 bases remaining between them. CDR1 and CDR2 from the germline V gene are GTSNPN and SVGIG (reference sequence). The CDR3 protein is CAWSLYETQYF. The CDR3, as DNA: TGTGCCTGGAGTCTATATGAGACCCAGTACTTC.

The chain carries TRBV5-1 and TRBJ1-2; 7 bases fit TRBD1. CDR1 and CDR2 from the germline V gene are SGHRS and YFSETQ. Trimming at V came to 7 bases and at J to 6 bases, leaving 12 bases not matched to a gene. The CDR3 extends over 14 amino acids. Written as DNA, the CDR3 is TGCGCCAGCCGAAGAGACAGGGAGATCGATGGCTACACCTTC. Protein: CASRRDREIDGYTF. Based on the CDR3 plus reference TRBV5-1 and TRBJ1-2, the full variable domain is KAGVTQTPRYLIKTRGQQVTLSCSPISGHRSVSWYQQTPGQGLQFLFEYFSETQRNKGNFPGRFSGRQFSNSRSEMNVSTLELGDSALYLCASRRDREIDGYTFGSGTRLTVV.

The chain is built from TRBV7-9 and TRBJ1-1, with D hard to call. The V end lost 2 bases, the J end lost 3 bases, and 10 bases lay between the germline ends. CDR1 is SEHNR and CDR2 is FQNEAQ in the germline V gene (reference sequence). The CDR3 covers 14 residues. CDR3 DNA: TGTGCCAGCAGCTTAATTGGTAGGGACACTGAAGCTTTCTTT. Its protein product is CASSLIGRDTEAFF.

This clone has just one count. The chain has TRBV18 and TRBJ2-3, with a weak D call TRBD1 (5 bases). Germline V gives CDR1 KGHSH, CDR2 LQKENI. This CDR3 has 14 amino acids. V was trimmed by 2 bases and J by 3 bases, leaving 9 bases between them. CDR3 nucleotides: TGTGCCAGCTCACCAGGTCAGGGAACAGATACGCAGTATTTT. Translation gives CASSPGQGTDTQYF.

The chain has TRBV11-3 and TRBJ1-1, with a possible D match to TRBD1 (6 bases). Trimming left V 5 bases short and J 4 bases short, with 11 bases between. CDR3 length: 13 residues. Germline values: CDR1 SGHNT, CDR2 YENEEA. The CDR3 DNA follows: TGTGCCAGCAGCCGGACAGCGCGCACTGAAGCTTTCTTT. Translated, it gives CASSRTARTEAFF.

CDR3 DNA sequence: TGTGCCATCAGTGAGACACAGGGGGCTGCTAATGAAAAACTGTTTTTT. Its translation is CAISETQGAANEKLFF. The chain employs TRBV10-3 and TRBJ1-4, with 9 bases fitting TRBD1. Germline CDR1 ENHRY, CDR2 SYGVKD. V was pared by 2 bases and J by 3 bases, with 4 bases of the junction left unmatched. The CDR3 is made up of 16 amino acids.

This clone has a handful of counts. The rearrangement joins TRBV30 to TRBJ1-2, with D hard to call. Germline CDR1 reads GTSNPN; CDR2 reads SVGIG (reference sequence). The CDR3 is made up of 10 amino acids. The V gene lost 7 bases and the J gene lost 6 bases, with 9 bases spanning the gap. The CDR3 region is CAYERDGYTF. The CDR3 DNA sequence: TGTGCCTACGAAAGAGATGGCTACACCTTC. Complete variable domain (other parts from reference TRBV30 and TRBJ1-2): SQTIHQWPATLVQPVGSPLSLECTVEGTSNPNLYWYRQAAGRGLQLLFYSVGIGQISSEVPQNLSASRPQDRQFILSSKKLLLSDSGFYLCAYERDGYTFGSGTRLTVV.

The chain has TRBV28 and TRBJ1-2, with 9 bases fitting TRBD1. J gave up 10 bases and V 7 bases, and 13 bases lay outside the gene matches. Germline CDR1 is MDHEN and CDR2 is SYDVKM. The CDR3 covers 14 residues. The CDR3 loop reads CASTGGTGLSVYTF. DNA for the CDR3: TGTGCCAGCACGGGCGGGACAGGGCTTTCTGTCTACACCTTC.

CDR3 DNA: TGTGCCAGTGCCCGACACTCGAACACCGGGGAGCTGTTTTTT. Residues: CASARHSNTGELFF. The J gene is TRBJ2-2, the V gene TRBV19; D unclear. There are 14 residues in the CDR3. CDR1 LNHDA and CDR2 SQIVND come from the germline V gene (reference sequence). Trimming shortened V by 8 bases and J by 0 bases, and 10 bases separated the two germline ends. The variable domain in full, with the rest retrieved from reference TRBV19 and TRBJ2-2, is DGGITQSPKYLFRKEGQNVTLSCEQNLNHDAMYWYRQDPGQGLRLIYYSQIVNDFQKGDIAEGYSVSREKKESFPLTVTSAQKNPTAFYLCASARHSNTGELFFGEGSRLTVL.